Each of the 3 T cell receptor beta chains below was sequenced from the same sample in a study of regulatory T cells in long-lasting Graves disease. The time point denotes: persistent/refractory GD, antithyroid drugs over 5 years with positive TRAb. PBMC-extracted RNA yielded the TCR library. According to the study, TCR beta libraries were built with iRepertoire HTBI primers and CDR3-region Arm-PCR. TCRdb processed the multiplex PCR reads anew with MiXCR; each CDR3 protein has one entry. The data show roughly 400,000 distinct CDR3 sequences, roughly 23% seen once. This specimen was peripheral blood mononuclear cells (PBMCs), taken when the disease was refractory, from a patient treated with antithyroid drugs. These receptors were taken from a female donor with Graves disease.

There are many counts of this clonotype. The V call is TRBV7-2, the J call TRBJ2-7; 10 bases line up with TRBD1. The CDR3 contains 14 residues. The germline V gene encodes CDR1 SGHTA and CDR2 FQGNSA. V gave up 3 bases and J gave up 2 bases; unmatched junction bases: 1. CDR3 sequence reads: CASSLGTGAYEQYF. The CDR3 coding sequence is TGTGCCAGCAGCTTGGGGACAGGGGCCTACGAGCAGTACTTC.

The gene calls are TRBV6-9 and TRBJ2-3; D could derive from TRBD1 or TRBD2 (5 bases each). CDR3 length equals 15 residues. Trimming removed 3 bases at V and 0 bases at J, with 10 bases between. From germline, CDR1 is MNHGY and CDR2 SVAAGI. CDR3 bases: TGTGCCAGCAGTTACGGGACCCAGAGCACAGATACGCAGTATTTT. Protein sequence: CASSYGTQSTDTQYF.

V is TRBV29-1 and J is TRBJ2-7, with a tentative D call TRBD1 (5 bases). The germline gives CDR1 SQVTM, CDR2 ANQGSEA. This CDR3 contains 13 residues. Trimming removed 4 bases from V and 0 bases from J, with 10 bases in between. As DNA, the CDR3 is TGCAGCGTTGCGACAGAGAGCTCCTACGAGCAGTACTTC. Translation gives CSVATESSYEQYF.